This T cell receptor (beta chain) was identified during a study of T cell responses to AZD1222 COVID-19 vaccine. Data came from immunoSEQ multiplex PCR; TCRdb stores just in-frame clones and leaves some out. The sample includes 180,000 or so clones, 88% of them seen just once. Regarding this clone: The antigen is undetermined.

The germline gives CDR1 SGHTA, CDR2 FQGNSA. The CDR3 length is 14 residues. Between the trimmed V and J ends, which lost 1 base and 1 base, there was a span of 7 bases. General study results and limits: Every sample of the repertoires postdated the peak T cell response. Most donors were white British, females outnumbered males, and clonal diversity was possibly underestimated. Nearly half of unique spike-specific TCRs reportedly avoided B.1.351 and B.1.1.7 mutated regions.

The starting material was peripheral blood, obtained 28 days after the second AZD1222 dose. The chain couples TRBV7-2 to TRBJ1-1, with no clear D. The sequence derives from an adult who received the AZD1222 COVID-19 vaccine. The CDR3 DNA follows: TGTGCCAGCAGCTTAGAATCTGGGAACACTGAAGCTTTCTTT. The encoded protein is CASSLESGNTEAFF.